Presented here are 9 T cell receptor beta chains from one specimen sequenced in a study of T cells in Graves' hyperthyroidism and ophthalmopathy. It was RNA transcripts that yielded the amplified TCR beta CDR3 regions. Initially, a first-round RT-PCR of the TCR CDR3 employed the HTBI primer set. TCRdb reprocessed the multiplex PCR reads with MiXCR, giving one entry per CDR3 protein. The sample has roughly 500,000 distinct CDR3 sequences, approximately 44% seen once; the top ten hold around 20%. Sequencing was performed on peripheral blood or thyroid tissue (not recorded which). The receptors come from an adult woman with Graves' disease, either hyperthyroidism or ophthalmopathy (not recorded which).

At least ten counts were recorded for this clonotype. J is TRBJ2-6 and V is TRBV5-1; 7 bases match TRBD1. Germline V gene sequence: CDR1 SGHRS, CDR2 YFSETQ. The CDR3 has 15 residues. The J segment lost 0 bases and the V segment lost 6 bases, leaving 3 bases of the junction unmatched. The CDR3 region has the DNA TGCGCCAGCACCGGGACAGACTCTGGGGCCAACGTCCTGACTTTC. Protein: CASTGTDSGANVLTF.

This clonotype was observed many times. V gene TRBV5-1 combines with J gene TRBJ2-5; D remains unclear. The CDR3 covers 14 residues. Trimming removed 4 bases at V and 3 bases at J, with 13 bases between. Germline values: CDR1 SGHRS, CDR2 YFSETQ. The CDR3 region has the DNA TGCGCCAGCAGCGTCCGCCTCCCCAAAGAGACCCAGTACTTC. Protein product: CASSVRLPKETQYF.

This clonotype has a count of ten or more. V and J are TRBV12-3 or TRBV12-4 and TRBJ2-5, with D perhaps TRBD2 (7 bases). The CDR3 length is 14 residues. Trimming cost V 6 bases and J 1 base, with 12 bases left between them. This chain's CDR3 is CASSLGGGQETQYF. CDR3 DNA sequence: TGTGCCAGCAGCTTGGGAGGGGGCCAAGAGACCCAGTACTTC.

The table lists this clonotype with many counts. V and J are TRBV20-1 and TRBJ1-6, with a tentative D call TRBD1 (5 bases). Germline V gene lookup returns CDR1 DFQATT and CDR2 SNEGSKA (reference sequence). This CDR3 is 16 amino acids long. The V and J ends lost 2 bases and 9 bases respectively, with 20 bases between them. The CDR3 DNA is TGCAGTGCTAGATTTCATGGGGAGGGGATGGTTTCACCCCTCCACTTT. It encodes CSARFHGEGMVSPLHF.

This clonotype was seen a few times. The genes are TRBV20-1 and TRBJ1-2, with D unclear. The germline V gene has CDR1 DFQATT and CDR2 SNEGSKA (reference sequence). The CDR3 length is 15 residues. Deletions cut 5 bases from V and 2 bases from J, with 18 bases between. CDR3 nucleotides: TGCAGTGCTGAGGAACCTTCGCAGGCCAACTATGGCTACACCTTC. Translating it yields CSAEEPSQANYGYTF.

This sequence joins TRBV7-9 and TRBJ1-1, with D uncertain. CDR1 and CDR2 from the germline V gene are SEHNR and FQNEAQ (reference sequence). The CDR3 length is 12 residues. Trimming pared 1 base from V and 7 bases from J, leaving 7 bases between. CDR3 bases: TGTGCCAGCAGCTTAGATGTCGGTGAAGCTTTCTTT. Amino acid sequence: CASSLDVGEAFF.

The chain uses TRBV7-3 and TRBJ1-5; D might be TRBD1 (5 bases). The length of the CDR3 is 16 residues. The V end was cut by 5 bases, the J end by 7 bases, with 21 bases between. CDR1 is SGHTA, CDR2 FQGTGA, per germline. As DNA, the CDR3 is TGTGCCAGCAGCCCCCTAGGCACCGGGGGGGGGCAGCCCCAGCATTTT. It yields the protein CASSPLGTGGGQPQHF. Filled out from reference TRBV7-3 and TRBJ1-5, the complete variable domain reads GAGVSQTPSNKVTEKGKYVELRCDPISGHTALYWYRQSLGQGPEFLIYFQGTGAADDSGLPNDRFFAVRPEGSVSTLKIQRTERGDSAVYLCASSPLGTGGGQPQHFGDGTRLSIL.

The CDR3 coding sequence is TGTGCCAGCAGCTTGAATACAGGGGGTGGTTCACCCCTCCACTTT. Amino acid sequence: CASSLNTGGGSPLHF. This rearrangement joins TRBV12-3 or TRBV12-4 to TRBJ1-6, with 8 bases aligning to TRBD1. This CDR3 contains 15 residues. V shed 6 bases, J shed 9 bases, and the junction held 10 bases outside the gene matches.

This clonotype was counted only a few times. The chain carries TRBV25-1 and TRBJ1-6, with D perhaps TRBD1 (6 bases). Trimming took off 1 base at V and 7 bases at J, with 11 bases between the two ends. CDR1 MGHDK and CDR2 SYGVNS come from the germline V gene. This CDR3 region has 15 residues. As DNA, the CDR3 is TGTGCCAGCAGTGAATCGGCAGGGGCAAATTCACCCCTCCACTTT. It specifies CASSESAGANSPLHF.